Listed below are T cell receptor beta chains from one sample, sequenced in a study of CD8 T cells in Susac syndrome. MiXCR, applied by TCRdb to the immunoSEQ multiplex PCR reads, yields one record per CDR3 protein. The table records 50,000 or so distinct CDR3 sequences, 93% of them present only once. What was sequenced was CD8+ T cells from PBMCs. All receptors derive from a human donor in good health. Each CDR3 is given with its conserved first and last residue.

len: 17
j_gene: TRBJ2-7
v_gene: TRBV30
CDR3aa: CAWSESRVRLGSYEQYF

len: 17
j_gene: TRBJ2-7
v_gene: TRBV9
CDR3aa: CASSEGLAGGRSYEQYF

len: 14
j_gene: TRBJ1-1
v_gene: TRBV28
CDR3aa: CASSTQGWGTEAFF

len: 13
j_gene: TRBJ2-6
v_gene: TRBV10-2
CDR3aa: CASSEIGPNVLTF

len: 13
j_gene: TRBJ2-5
v_gene: TRBV5-1
CDR3aa: CASSPPYQETQYF

len: 14
j_gene: TRBJ2-7
v_gene: TRBV29-1
CDR3aa: CSVTLAGAGYEQYF

len: 14
j_gene: TRBJ1-2
v_gene: TRBV25-1
CDR3aa: CASSEGARLYGYTF

len: 14
j_gene: TRBJ1-1
v_gene: TRBV6-2/TRBV6-3
CDR3aa: CASSYSWGRTEAFF

len: 12
j_gene: TRBJ2-7
v_gene: TRBV28
CDR3aa: CASTDNSYEQYF

len: 15
j_gene: TRBJ2-1
v_gene: TRBV5-1
CDR3aa: CASSRLAGVNDEQFF

len: 11
j_gene: TRBJ2-3
v_gene: TRBV20-1
CDR3aa: CSAKALAGQYF

len: 15
j_gene: TRBJ2-1
v_gene: TRBV7-6
CDR3aa: CASSLDGGPYNEQFF

len: 15
j_gene: TRBJ2-3
v_gene: TRBV30
CDR3aa: CAWSVMRGREHTQYF

len: 15
j_gene: TRBJ2-7
v_gene: TRBV12-3/TRBV12-4
CDR3aa: CASSPPGLGLYEQYF

len: 15
j_gene: TRBJ2-7
v_gene: TRBV19
CDR3aa: CASSTLAGQNYEQYF

len: 13
j_gene: TRBJ2-7
v_gene: TRBV5-1
CDR3aa: CASSLTRSYEQYF

len: 15
j_gene: TRBJ2-6
v_gene: TRBV7-9
CDR3aa: CASSTQGYGANVLTF

len: 17
j_gene: TRBJ2-7
v_gene: TRBV29-1
CDR3aa: CSVVLTSGRAGTYEQYF

len: 13
j_gene: TRBJ2-7
v_gene: TRBV14
CDR3aa: CASSPSSGIEQYF

len: 15
j_gene: TRBJ2-4
v_gene: TRBV28
CDR3aa: CASSLYGQGRNIQYF

len: 13
j_gene: TRBJ2-5
v_gene: TRBV27
CDR3aa: CASSLFPQETQYF

len: 14
j_gene: TRBJ2-7
v_gene: TRBV7-9
CDR3aa: CASSLPGLGYEQYF